This is a list of T cell receptor beta chains from one sample in a study of blood T cell repertoires in COVID-19. Sequencing used immunoSEQ multiplex PCR; TCRdb keeps in-frame clones, though not all of them. The repertoire has fewer than 200,000 clones, roughly 91% of them found once; the top ten carry around 4.8%. The sample was peripheral blood. These receptor sequences come from a man aged 18 to 29 with COVID-19, enrolled during active disease. The CDR3 runs from the conserved cysteine through the conserved F or W. The order of the fields is clone size, D gene, V gene, J gene, CDR3 DNA, CDR3 protein. D genes are given only for firm matches. Rows give clone size only sometimes, using once, few, many, or a class for an expanded clone.

.	.	TRBV27	TRBJ2-7	TGTGCCAGCTTCCAGGTAGCCGGGAGCTCCTACGAGCAGTACTTC	CASFQVAGSSYEQYF
.	TRBD1	TRBV5-6	TRBJ2-7	TGTGCCAGCAGCCTAGGGACAGGGTTCGCATTTGAGCAGTACTTC	CASSLGTGFAFEQYF
once	.	TRBV7-9	TRBJ1-6	TGTGCCAGCAGCTTAGTCCGGGACACCTATAATTCACCCCTCCACTTT	CASSLVRDTYNSPLHF
.	TRBD1	TRBV2	TRBJ2-1	TGTGCCAGCAGTCCGGGACAGGTAGGGGATGAGCAGTTCTTC	CASSPGQVGDEQFF
.	TRBD2	TRBV9	TRBJ2-1	TGTGCCAGCAGCGAGGGATCTAGCGGGGCTAGCTCCTACAATGAGCAGTTCTTC	CASSEGSSGASSYNEQFF
.	TRBD1	TRBV19	TRBJ2-7	TGTGCCAGTAGTATTCGGACAGGGGGGGGATTCGAGCAGTACTTC	CASSIRTGGGFEQYF
once	TRBD2	TRBV13	TRBJ2-3	TGTGCCAGCAGCTACCCGGGACTAGCGACAGATACGCAGTATTTT	CASSYPGLATDTQYF
.	.	TRBV11-2	TRBJ2-2	TGTGCCAGCAGCTTAATCGGGGACACCGGGGAGCTGTTTTTT	CASSLIGDTGELFF
.	TRBD2	TRBV6-2/TRBV6-3	TRBJ2-3	TGTGCCAGCAGTTACAGGGAGGGGCCAGATACGCAGTATTTT	CASSYREGPDTQYF
many	TRBD1	TRBV28	TRBJ2-7	TGTGCCAGCAGTTTGATGGGACAGGGGGCGTGGGAGCAGTACTTC	CASSLMGQGAWEQYF